This T cell receptor (beta chain) was obtained from a study of identical twins. Overall study findings and caveats: Zero-insertion analyses could be partly confounded by invariant MAIT and iNKT cells. Conclusions were based on cross-sectional statistical analysis, without following the same donors.

Template switching added a universal primer site; cDNA carried unique molecular identifiers. TCRdb recomputed calls from the 5' RACE reads with MiXCR, one row per CDR3 protein. The sample consists of some 250,000 distinct CDR3 sequences, 12% of them appearing once. Germline values: CDR1 MNHEY, CDR2 SMNVEV (reference sequence). Trimming removed 7 bases from V and 8 bases from J; junction bases left unmatched: 14. The length of the CDR3 is 17 residues. About this clonotype: Its antigen is currently unknown.

These data were also reused for a study on yellow fever vaccine responses in identical twins. That report adds: The T cell response to vaccination in identical twins was reportedly partly convergent and partly personalized.

The chain links TRBV27 to TRBJ2-1, with 13 bases that match TRBD2. The receptor was derived from a young woman in good health. What was sequenced was memory (CD45RO+) T cells sorted from blood. The CDR3 region has the DNA TGTGCCAGCAACTCCGGGACTAGCGGGATTCGAGGGTATGAGCAGTTCTTC. Translating gives CASNSGTSGIRGYEQFF.